The clone carrying this T cell receptor (beta chain) has more than one count but fewer than ten. Its antigen is unknown. CDR1 and CDR2 from the germline V gene are ENHRY and SYGVKD. V dropped 6 bases and J dropped 4 bases, with 4 bases sitting between them. The CDR3 runs 12 residues. The table came from immunoSEQ multiplex PCR; TCRdb's copy has only in-frame clones and leaves some out. The repertoire holds 40,000 or so clones, with roughly 80% as singletons. The sample originates from a study of OX40 agonist ivuxolimab in advanced cancers. Regarding the study as a whole: On average, CD8+ T cells had more expanded clones than CD4+.

The sequence derives from an adult with an advanced solid tumor such as melanoma, head and neck, liver or kidney cancer. The specimen was CD4+ or CD8+ T cells sorted from blood, collected in a trial of the OX40 agonist ivuxolimab. This rearrangement joins TRBV10-3 to TRBJ2-6, with D hard to call. The CDR3 loop reads CAISSGANVLTF. The CDR3 nucleotides read TGTGCCATCAGCTCCGGGGCCAACGTCCTGACTTTC.